The 17 T cell receptor beta chains below all came from one sample that was sequenced in a study of blood T cells in healthy people across ages (dated by TCRdb to between 2014 and 2016). Library preparation was by 5' RACE. The reads were generated on an Illumina HiSeq 2500. The second PCR ran for about 6 to 12 cycles and used a J-beta primer mix along with a sample-barcoded 5' primer. TCRdb handled the public reads itself, with Q25 trimming in fastp and clone calling in MiXCR, and kept productive beta chains. For every CDR3 protein sequence, its rows merge into one entry that carries the most common genes and DNA. A total of approximately 290,000 distinct CDR3 sequences appear in this sample, 27% of them only once. The ten top clones hold approximately 28% of the sample. Sequencing was performed on blood. These receptors were obtained from a woman in her 70s in good health.

The J gene is TRBJ2-1, the V gene TRBV6-5, with a possible D match to TRBD2 (5 bases). The DNA end favors TRBJ2-7, so the J call may be wrong. The germline V gene encodes CDR1 MNHEY and CDR2 SVGAGI. The CDR3 totals 13 residues. This CDR3 reads CASSSTRHPEQYF. The CDR3 DNA is TGTGCCAGCAGCTCCACTAGGCACCCGGAGCAGTACTTC.

A note on this clonotype: One base away lies a much larger clone, so this may be a sequencing read error. This sequence joins TRBV28 and TRBJ2-5; 12 bases are shared with TRBD1. The CDR3 has 15 amino acids. CDR1 and CDR2 from the germline V gene are MDHEN and SYDVKM. Here the CDR3 DNA reads TGTGCCTGCAGTTCCGGGACAGGGGGCCTTGAGACCCAGTACTTC. Its translation is CACSSGTGGLETQYF.

The DNA for the CDR3 is TGTGCCAGCAGCGAAAGAGTCAGGGTTATTTCAGAGACCCAGTACTTC. This translates into CASSERVRVISETQYF. The chain links TRBV3-1 to TRBJ2-5; D is perhaps TRBD1 (5 bases). The CDR3 length is 16 residues. Trimming cost V 5 bases and J 4 bases, with 20 bases left between them. The germline V gene has CDR1 LGHDT and CDR2 YNNKEL (reference sequence).

The chain links TRBV4-2 to TRBJ2-7, with D tentatively TRBD1 or TRBD2 (5 bases each). TRBJ2-5 matches the DNA end more closely, so the J call is doubtful. Germline-derived CDR1 and CDR2 are LGHNA and YNFKEQ. The CDR3 contains 14 residues. The CDR3 sequence: CASSFSGREKTQYF. The CDR3 coding sequence is TGTGCCAGCAGTTTTTCAGGGAGAGAAAAGACCCAGTACTTC.

CDR3 nucleotides: TGTGCCAGCAAAGACCTTCCTATAGTTTTAAATGAGCAGTTCTTC. Amino acids: CASKDLPIVLNEQFF. V gene TRBV3-1 combines with J gene TRBJ2-5; D not certain. The J call may be wrong; the DNA end is better matched by TRBJ2-1. CDR3 size: 15 residues. Germline V gives CDR1 LGHDT, CDR2 YNNKEL (reference sequence).

A few counts support this clonotype. The rearrangement joins TRBV5-1 to TRBJ2-7, with D possibly TRBD1 on 5 matching bases. V was clipped by 4 bases and J by 1 base, with 12 bases between them. From germline, CDR1 is SGHRS and CDR2 YFSETQ. The CDR3 is 14 amino acids. The CDR3 bases are TGCGCCAGCAGCCCGACGACAGTTTCCTACGAGCAGTACTTC. Residues: CASSPTTVSYEQYF.

This clonotype was counted ten times or more. This chain uses TRBV28 with TRBJ1-1; 7 nucleotides agree with TRBD1. Trimming cost V 6 bases and J 2 bases; bases outside gene matches: 15. The CDR3 consists of 17 residues. Looked up from germline, CDR1 is MDHEN and CDR2 is SYDVKM. CDR3: CASSTHRGSYPNTEAFF. CDR3 nucleotides: TGTGCCAGCAGCACCCACAGGGGATCTTACCCCAACACTGAAGCTTTCTTT.

The gene calls are TRBV6-6 and TRBJ2-3; 9 bases align to TRBD1. V lost 6 bases, J lost 4 bases, and 11 bases stayed unmatched. The CDR3 is 16 residues long. CDR1 MNHNY and CDR2 SVGAGI come from the germline V gene (reference sequence). CDR3: CASSPPDRGWADTQYF. Here the CDR3 DNA reads TGTGCCAGCAGCCCCCCGGACAGGGGTTGGGCAGATACGCAGTATTTT.

This clonotype has just a few counts. CDR3 protein: CASSLRQLGYTF. In DNA form, the CDR3 reads TGTGCCAGCAGTTTACGTCAGCTAGGCTACACCTTC. J is TRBJ1-2 and V is TRBV28; D is unclear. CDR3 length: 12 amino acids. The germline V and J ends were trimmed by 2 bases and 8 bases, with 9 bases remaining between them. Looked up from germline, CDR1 is MDHEN and CDR2 is SYDVKM.

This chain connects TRBV12-3 or TRBV12-4 to TRBJ2-7; 10 bases align to TRBD1. The length of the CDR3 is 14 residues. V lost 5 bases and J lost 4; bases outside the gene matches: 5. CDR3 region: CASSPTGGRYEQYF. CDR3 nucleotides: TGTGCCAGCAGTCCGACAGGGGGCAGGTACGAGCAGTACTTC.

The table lists this clonotype with a few counts. J is TRBJ1-2 and V is TRBV5-5; perhaps TRBD1 as D (6 bases). The V end was cut by 2 bases, the J end by 7 bases, with 21 bases between. The germline V gene has CDR1 SGHKS and CDR2 YYEKEE (reference sequence). The CDR3 runs to 16 residues. CDR3 sequence: CASSFRSEAQGGGYTF. CDR3 sequence (DNA): TGTGCCAGCAGCTTCCGCTCAGAAGCCCAAGGGGGTGGCTACACCTTC.

The J gene is TRBJ2-5, the V gene TRBV20-1, with 12 nucleotides matching TRBD1. This CDR3 has 14 amino acids. Trimming took 5 bases from V and 4 from J; bases not matched to a gene: 5. Germline V gene data show CDR1 as DFQATT and CDR2 as SNEGSKA (reference sequence). This chain's CDR3 is CSAWGQGAGETQYF. The DNA for the CDR3 is TGCAGTGCTTGGGGACAGGGGGCGGGAGAGACCCAGTACTTC.

This clonotype was counted a few times. V usage is TRBV18 and J usage is TRBJ2-1; 11 bases fit TRBD1. Germline V gene lookup returns CDR1 KGHSH and CDR2 LQKENI. The CDR3 extends over 14 amino acids. The V and J ends lost 6 bases and 10 bases, in that order; junction bases with no gene match: 8. CDR3 region: CASSLGQGAGEQFF. CDR3 coding DNA: TGTGCCAGCTCCCTCGGACAGGGGGCAGGGGAGCAGTTCTTC.

The chain combines TRBV15 with TRBJ1-2, with a weak D call TRBD1 (6 bases). V was clipped by 5 bases and J by 3 bases, with 16 bases between them. Germline values: CDR1 LNHNV, CDR2 YYDKDF (reference sequence). The CDR3 length is 15 residues. CDR3 in DNA: TGTGCCACCAGCTCCGGCGGGGGCGGCGACTATGGCTACACCTTC. It is translated as CATSSGGGGDYGYTF.

Ten or more counts support this clonotype. The chain combines TRBV7-2 with TRBJ2-4, with TRBD1 matching 9 bases. CDR1 and CDR2 (germline): SGHTA, FQGNSA. J lost 5 bases, V lost 5 bases, and 7 bases had no gene match. This CDR3 contains 15 residues. CDR3: CASSLGQGRENIQYF. CDR3 DNA: TGTGCCAGCAGCCTAGGACAGGGGAGAGAAAACATTCAGTACTTC.

Concerning this clonotype itself: This is likely a read error, given that the CDR3 carries no conserved phenylalanine or tryptophan at its end. The chain is built from TRBV3-1 and TRBJ1-4; D ambiguous. Trimming took 5 bases from V and 2 from J, leaving 9 bases between them. CDR1 is LGHDT and CDR2 is YNNKEL in the germline V gene (reference sequence). This CDR3 contains 14 residues. The chain's CDR3 is CASSDLGTNEKLFL. CDR3 bases: TGTGCCAGCAGCGATCTTGGGACTAATGAAAAACTGTTTCTT.

The CDR3 coding sequence is TGTGCCAGCAGCCAAGGACGGAAGGCGGAAAAACTGTTTTTT. It specifies CASSQGRKAEKLFF. V and J are TRBV4-2 and TRBJ1-4; no reliable D call. Germline CDR1 is LGHNA and CDR2 is YNFKEQ. The CDR3 sequence is 14 residues long. Trimming stripped 1 base from V and 8 bases from J, with 11 bases between.